The rows below give T cell receptor beta chains drawn from one sample of a study of shared clonotypes between healthy human individuals. Only in-frame clones appear in the TCRdb table, and some are missing; sequencing was by immunoSEQ multiplex PCR. This sample carries over a million clones, roughly 74% of them seen once, and the ten largest clones take under 0.65%. Material for sequencing was memory CD4+ T cells from PBMCs. Source of these receptors: a man between 18 and 29 years old in good health. Some clones in this sample may be carry-over from other donors' samples. Each CDR3 is given with its conserved first and last residue. Each record gives: clone size, J gene, V gene, D gene, CDR3 protein, CDR3 DNA. The D gene is left open where the match is weak. Clone size, where shown, is once, few, many, or a class for clones that have expanded.

abundance: NA; j_gene: TRBJ2-3; v_gene: TRBV7-6; d_gene: NA; CDR3aa: CASSLVGNTQYF; CDR3nt: TGTGCCAGCAGCTTAGTTGGTAATACGCAGTATTTT
abundance: NA; j_gene: TRBJ1-1; v_gene: TRBV29-1; d_gene: NA; CDR3aa: CSVVVATTEAFF; CDR3nt: TGCAGCGTTGTGGTAGCTACCACTGAAGCTTTCTTT
abundance: once; j_gene: TRBJ2-7; v_gene: TRBV2; d_gene: NA; CDR3aa: CASTSLPYEQYF; CDR3nt: TGTGCCAGCACCTCTCTGCCCTACGAGCAGTACTTC
abundance: NA; j_gene: TRBJ2-5; v_gene: TRBV30; d_gene: TRBD1; CDR3aa: CAWLRDRAQETQYF; CDR3nt: TGTGCCTGGCTGAGAGACAGGGCGCAAGAGACCCAGTACTTC
abundance: once; j_gene: TRBJ2-7; v_gene: TRBV5-1; d_gene: NA; CDR3aa: CASSPDRSSYEQYF; CDR3nt: TGCGCCAGCAGCCCGGACAGAAGCTCCTACGAGCAGTACTTC
abundance: once; j_gene: TRBJ1-4; v_gene: TRBV7-9; d_gene: TRBD1; CDR3aa: CASSSLIAGQGGEKLFF; CDR3nt: TGTGCCAGCAGCTCCTTAATAGCGGGACAGGGTGGTGAAAAACTGTTTTTT
abundance: NA; j_gene: TRBJ2-3; v_gene: TRBV28; d_gene: TRBD1; CDR3aa: CASSLPTGGVADTQYF; CDR3nt: TGTGCCAGCAGTTTACCGACAGGGGGTGTTGCAGATACGCAGTATTTT
abundance: NA; j_gene: TRBJ2-2; v_gene: TRBV7-2; d_gene: NA; CDR3aa: CASSLYTAKNTGELFF; CDR3nt: TGTGCCAGCAGCTTATATACGGCTAAGAACACCGGGGAGCTGTTTTTT
abundance: NA; j_gene: TRBJ1-5; v_gene: TRBV9; d_gene: NA; CDR3aa: CASSRQDPGGNQPQHF; CDR3nt: TGTGCCAGCAGCAGACAGGACCCAGGGGGCAATCAGCCCCAGCATTTT
abundance: NA; j_gene: TRBJ2-7; v_gene: TRBV2; d_gene: NA; CDR3aa: CASRLGRQSSYEQYF; CDR3nt: TGTGCCAGCAGATTAGGACGGCAGAGCTCCTACGAGCAGTACTTC
abundance: NA; j_gene: TRBJ1-2; v_gene: TRBV9; d_gene: NA; CDR3aa: CASSLQGNYGYTF; CDR3nt: TGTGCCAGCTCCCTACAGGGTAACTATGGCTACACCTTC
abundance: NA; j_gene: TRBJ2-7; v_gene: TRBV4-1; d_gene: TRBD1; CDR3aa: CASSQPDRAREQYF; CDR3nt: TGCGCCAGCAGCCAGCCGGACAGGGCGCGCGAGCAGTACTTC
abundance: NA; j_gene: TRBJ1-5; v_gene: TRBV19; d_gene: TRBD1; CDR3aa: CASRRDRDNQPQHF; CDR3nt: TGTGCCAGTAGAAGGGACAGGGACAATCAGCCCCAGCATTTT
abundance: few; j_gene: TRBJ1-4; v_gene: TRBV2; d_gene: NA; CDR3aa: CASRKTLFEEKLFF; CDR3nt: TGTGCCAGCAGGAAGACTCTTTTCGAGGAAAAACTGTTTTTT
abundance: NA; j_gene: TRBJ1-2; v_gene: TRBV6-5; d_gene: TRBD1; CDR3aa: CASSFAGQTGSYTF; CDR3nt: TGTGCCAGCAGTTTCGCGGGACAGACGGGAAGCTACACCTTC
abundance: NA; j_gene: TRBJ2-2; v_gene: TRBV7-8; d_gene: TRBD1; CDR3aa: CASSFETGSPGELFF; CDR3nt: TGTGCCAGCAGCTTCGAGACAGGGTCTCCCGGGGAGCTGTTTTTT
abundance: NA; j_gene: TRBJ2-7; v_gene: TRBV18; d_gene: TRBD2; CDR3aa: CASSRTSGGTSYEQYF; CDR3nt: TGTGCCAGCTCACGGACTAGCGGGGGAACTTCCTACGAGCAGTACTTC
abundance: NA; j_gene: TRBJ1-5; v_gene: TRBV11-3; d_gene: NA; CDR3aa: CASSFAGTSFGQPQHF; CDR3nt: TGTGCCAGCAGCTTCGCCGGTACTTCCTTCGGGCAGCCCCAGCATTTT
abundance: NA; j_gene: TRBJ1-1; v_gene: TRBV27; d_gene: TRBD1; CDR3aa: CASSSLDRGNTEAFF; CDR3nt: TGTGCCAGCAGTTCTCTCGACAGGGGGAACACTGAAGCTTTCTTT
abundance: once; j_gene: TRBJ1-5; v_gene: TRBV7-2; d_gene: NA; CDR3aa: CASSLDAGIVGTNQPQHF; CDR3nt: TGTGCCAGCAGCTTAGATGCAGGGATAGTTGGGACCAATCAGCCCCAGCATTTT